Below are 26 T cell receptor beta chains sequenced from a single sample in a study of control samples from healthy donors and cancer patients. The repertoire was sequenced with immunoSEQ multiplex PCR; TCRdb's copy has only in-frame clones and lacks some. The sample records over 80,000 clones, 91% being singletons. The sample taken for sequencing was blood. The receptors originated from a man aged 25 to 45 in good health.

V and J are TRBV2 and TRBJ1-2; D uncertain. Germline values: CDR1 SNHLY, CDR2 FYNNEI. V dropped 7 bases and J dropped 0 bases, with 12 bases sitting between them. This CDR3 has 14 residues. This chain's CDR3 is CASIRELANYGYTF. The CDR3 region has the DNA TGTGCCAGCATCAGAGAATTAGCTAACTATGGCTACACCTTC.

DNA of the CDR3: TGTGCCACCAGTGATATCTATAGCAATCAGCCCCAGCATTTT. Translation: CATSDIYSNQPQHF. V and J are TRBV24-1 and TRBJ1-5, with D uncertain. Germline CDR1 is KGHDR and CDR2 is SFDVKD. Trimming took off 3 bases at V and 0 bases at J, with 5 bases between the two ends. This CDR3 comprises 14 residues.

The CDR3 here is CASSLDPSYNSPLHF. The CDR3 DNA sequence: TGTGCCAGCAGCTTAGATCCGTCTTATAATTCACCCCTCCACTTT. The chain carries TRBV11-2 and TRBJ1-6; D is uncertain. This CDR3 has 15 amino acids. Germline V gives CDR1 SGHAT, CDR2 FQNNGV. The V gene lost 0 bases and the J gene lost 4 bases, with 7 bases spanning the gap.

This CDR3 is CASSPKTGSNEQYF. CDR3 bases: TGTGCCAGTAGCCCAAAGACAGGTTCCAACGAGCAGTACTTC. The rearrangement uses TRBV19 and TRBJ2-7; TRBD1 might be the D (6 bases). V was cut by 6 bases and J by 5 bases, with 17 bases left in between. The CDR3 loop spans 14 amino acids. Per germline, CDR1 LNHDA and CDR2 SQIVND (reference sequence).

The gene calls are TRBV11-2 and TRBJ1-2; D gene unclear. Between the trimmed V and J ends, which lost 3 bases and 8 bases, there was a span of 16 bases. CDR1 and CDR2 (germline): SGHAT, FQNNGV. This CDR3 is 14 amino acids long. CDR3 region: CASSFSPPPRGYTF. As DNA, the CDR3 is TGTGCCAGCAGCTTTTCACCCCCCCCAAGGGGCTACACCTTC.

The chain carries TRBV7-9 and TRBJ1-2, with D unresolved. Germline lookup yields CDR1 SEHNR and CDR2 FQNEAQ (reference sequence). This CDR3 comprises 12 residues. Trimming left V 10 bases short and J 2 bases short, with 11 bases between. Here the CDR3 reads CAIDPGNYGYTF. The CDR3 DNA follows: TGTGCCATAGACCCCGGGAACTATGGCTACACCTTC.

The V and J genes are TRBV19 and TRBJ2-6; weak D call: TRBD1 (5 bases). The length of the CDR3 is 17 residues. V lost 4 bases to trimming and J lost 4 bases, with 17 bases between them. Looked up from germline, CDR1 is LNHDA and CDR2 is SQIVND (reference sequence). The CDR3 coding sequence is TGTGCCAGTAGTAATGGGGCTGCAGGAACAGGGGCCAACGTCCTGACTTTC. Translating gives CASSNGAAGTGANVLTF.

This chain connects TRBV28 to TRBJ1-2, with D maybe TRBD1 (6 bases). The CDR3 spans 16 residues. Germline V lookup: CDR1 MDHEN, CDR2 SYDVKM. Trimming pared 4 bases from V and 3 bases from J, leaving 18 bases between. The CDR3 protein is CASSSVGSGGHYGYTF. As DNA, the CDR3 is TGTGCCAGCAGTTCCGTGGGGTCCGGGGGGCACTATGGCTACACCTTC.

The chain combines TRBV5-1 with TRBJ2-1, with 7 bases that match TRBD1. Germline V gene lookup returns CDR1 SGHRS and CDR2 YFSETQ. The V segment lost 2 bases and the J segment 5 bases; nucleotides outside the gene matches: 4. The CDR3 consists of 14 residues. The CDR3 DNA follows: TGCGCCAGCAGCTTTGAAGGGGGCCACAATGAGCAGTTCTTC. This encodes CASSFEGGHNEQFF.

The CDR3 sequence: CASSFFARGQVANYGYTF. CDR3 in DNA: TGTGCCAGCAGCTTCTTTGCCCGCGGACAGGTGGCTAACTATGGCTACACCTTC. The rearrangement joins TRBV7-8 to TRBJ1-2, with 7 bases fitting TRBD1. The CDR3 consists of 18 residues. Germline CDR1 and CDR2: SGHVS and FQNEAQ. J gave up 0 bases and V 3 bases, and 13 bases lay outside the gene matches.

The chain carries TRBV15 and TRBJ1-3; D gene unclear. V gave up 3 bases and J gave up 4 bases, with 7 bases separating them. In germline, CDR1 is LNHNV, CDR2 YYDKDF (reference sequence). The CDR3 consists of 13 residues. The CDR3 region has the DNA TGTGCCACCAGCAGTTGGGGAGGAAACACCATATATTTT. This encodes CATSSWGGNTIYF.

The V gene is TRBV19, the J gene TRBJ1-5, with D unresolved. This CDR3 region has 12 residues. Trimming cost V 0 bases and J 7 bases, with 4 bases left between them. Germline CDR1 reads LNHDA; CDR2 reads SQIVND (reference sequence). Here the CDR3 reads CASSIDRQPQHF. The CDR3 region has the DNA TGTGCCAGTAGTATAGATAGACAGCCCCAGCATTTT.

The chain joins TRBV6-6 to TRBJ2-5; 7 nucleotides line up with TRBD1. V shed 7 bases, J shed 5 bases, and the junction held 16 bases outside the gene matches. CDR3 length equals 16 residues. Looked up from germline, CDR1 is MNHNY and CDR2 is SVGAGI (reference sequence). The CDR3 region has the DNA TGTGCCAGCACCTTACTTCACAGGGGCGAGGGGGAGACCCAGTACTTC. Its protein product is CASTLLHRGEGETQYF.

The chain recombines TRBV6-2 or TRBV6-3 with TRBJ1-1; TRBD1 matches at 9 bases. The J segment lost 2 bases and the V segment lost 5 bases, leaving 6 bases of the junction unmatched. Germline CDR1 reads MNHEY; CDR2 reads SVGEGT. This CDR3 is 15 amino acids long. This CDR3 is CASSIRDRANTEAFF. For the CDR3, the DNA is TGTGCCAGCAGTATCCGGGACAGGGCCAACACTGAAGCTTTCTTT.

In this sample, this clone turned up once. The J gene is TRBJ2-7, the V gene TRBV6-2 or TRBV6-3; 10 bases agree with TRBD1. V lost 2 bases to trimming and J lost 2 bases; unmatched junction nucleotides: 3. The germline V gene has CDR1 MNHEY and CDR2 SVGEGT. The CDR3 runs to 15 residues. CDR3 coding DNA: TGTGCCAGCAGTTACCAGACAGGGGGCCCCTACGAGCAGTACTTC. It encodes CASSYQTGGPYEQYF.

As to this clone: The same CDR3 arises from other DNA sequences in this sample as well. This chain links TRBV2 with TRBJ2-7; 10 nucleotides line up with TRBD1. Per the germline V gene, CDR1 is SNHLY and CDR2 is FYNNEI. The CDR3 runs 13 residues. With V trimmed by 3 bases and J by 4 bases, 0 bases remained unmatched. The CDR3 region has the DNA TGTGCCAGCAGTGAGGACAGGGGGTACGAGCAGTACTTC. Its protein is CASSEDRGYEQYF.

For this clone: Other DNA sequences in the same sample also yield this CDR3. The chain is built from TRBV18 and TRBJ1-1; D unresolved. The ends were cut back, 2 bases at V and 1 base at J, with 5 bases in the middle. Germline V gene sequence: CDR1 KGHSH, CDR2 LQKENI. The CDR3 sequence is 13 residues long. The CDR3, as DNA: TGTGCCAGCTCACCAGGTGAGAACACTGAAGCTTTCTTT. Encoded protein: CASSPGENTEAFF. Drawing the rest from reference TRBV18 and TRBJ1-1, the complete variable domain is NAGVMQNPRHLVRRRGQEARLRCSPMKGHSHVYWYRQLPEEGLKFMVYLQKENIIDESGMPKERFSAEFPKEGPSILRIQQVVRGDSAAYFCASSPGENTEAFFGQGTRLTVV.

The chain uses TRBV3-1 (or the pseudogene TRBV3-2) and TRBJ2-1; perhaps TRBD1 as D (6 bases). From germline, CDR1 is LGHDT and CDR2 YNNKEL (reference sequence). The CDR3 runs 17 residues. Trimming cost V 0 bases and J 7 bases, with 19 bases left between them. CDR3: CASSQDLGTGPSNEQFF. As DNA, the CDR3 is TGTGCCAGCAGCCAAGATCTTGGAACAGGGCCTAGTAATGAGCAGTTCTTC.

The rearrangement links TRBV30 to TRBJ2-1; D perhaps matches TRBD2 (5 bases). CDR1 is GTSNPN and CDR2 is SVGIG in the germline V gene (reference sequence). Deletions cut 2 bases from V and 8 bases from J, with 16 bases between. This CDR3 spans 14 amino acids. The CDR3 region is CAWSPGSSGYEQFF. CDR3 DNA: TGTGCCTGGAGTCCGGGGTCCTCTGGATATGAGCAGTTCTTC.

V is TRBV7-2 and J is TRBJ1-6; a weak D match, TRBD1 (5 bases). Trimming removed 1 base from V and 7 bases from J, with 8 bases in between. The CDR3 is 14 amino acids. The germline V gene has CDR1 SGHTA and CDR2 FQGNSA. CDR3 residues: CASSLVQGNSPLHF. In nucleotides, the CDR3 is TGTGCCAGCAGCTTAGTCCAGGGCAATTCACCCCTCCACTTT.

The genes are TRBV13 and TRBJ1-5, with a tentative D call TRBD1 (6 bases). Germline V gene lookup returns CDR1 PRHDT and CDR2 FYEKMQ (reference sequence). This CDR3 has 14 residues. The V end lost 5 bases, the J end lost 6 bases, and 14 bases lay between the germline ends. The CDR3 bases are TGTGCCAGCAGCCCTGAGGGGGGTGGTCAGCCCCAGCATTTT. This codes for CASSPEGGGQPQHF.

This clone was seen just once. J is TRBJ1-5 and V is TRBV6-5; the match to TRBD1 covers 9 bases. The CDR3 runs 15 residues. V lost 2 bases to trimming and J lost 6 bases; unmatched junction nucleotides: 5. Germline V gene data show CDR1 as MNHEY and CDR2 as SVGAGI. This chain's CDR3 is CASSYQQGAGQPQHF. In DNA, the CDR3 is TGTGCCAGCAGTTACCAACAGGGGGCCGGTCAGCCCCAGCATTTT.

The rearrangement links TRBV25-1 to TRBJ1-2; D unresolved. The V end was cut by 1 base, the J end by 7 bases, with 19 bases between. The CDR3 has 16 residues. CDR1 and CDR2 (germline): MGHDK, SYGVNS. The CDR3 nucleotides are TGTGCCAGCAGTGAATCCAGGACTTCCTGGCCTCGTGGCTACACCTTC. Translating gives CASSESRTSWPRGYTF.

V usage is TRBV3-1 (or the pseudogene TRBV3-2) and J usage is TRBJ2-6, with 7 bases fitting TRBD2. The germline V gene has CDR1 LGHDT and CDR2 YNNKEL (reference sequence). This CDR3 is 14 amino acids long. V lost 4 bases, J lost 7 bases, and 4 bases stayed unmatched. The CDR3 loop reads CASSPPGGANVLTF. CDR3 DNA sequence: TGTGCCAGCAGCCCCCCGGGGGGTGCCAACGTCCTGACTTTC.

This clone appeared once. The rearrangement uses TRBV25-1 and TRBJ2-7; D might be TRBD2 (6 bases). V was trimmed by 1 base and J by 4 bases, leaving 17 bases between them. The CDR3 covers 16 residues. Germline CDR1 MGHDK, CDR2 SYGVNS. The CDR3 is CASSEFPETSIYEQYF. Written as DNA, the CDR3 is TGTGCCAGCAGTGAATTTCCCGAGACTAGTATATACGAGCAGTACTTC.

This rearrangement joins TRBV7-9 to TRBJ2-1; TRBD1 matches 7 bases. J lost 7 bases, V lost 5 bases, and 11 bases had no gene match. CDR1 is SEHNR, CDR2 FQNEAQ, per germline (reference sequence). This CDR3 contains 15 residues. The CDR3 sequence is CASSPRDSPGNEQFF. The CDR3 nucleotides read TGTGCCAGCAGCCCTCGGGACAGCCCAGGGAATGAGCAGTTCTTC.